A selection of T cell receptor beta chains follows, all from one sample in a study of shared clonotypes between healthy human individuals. The assay was immunoSEQ multiplex PCR, and TCRdb's table has in-frame clones only and misses some. The sample shows approximately 120,000 clones, 68% of them seen only once. The sequenced sample consisted of memory CD8+ T cells sorted from blood. The receptors stem from a woman aged 30 to 39 in good health. Both conserved end residues are part of each CDR3. The D gene is left open where the match is weak. Not all rows give a size; the values are once, few, many and, for expanded clones, a class.

TRBV5-1	TRBJ2-1	TRBD2	.	CASSFYLAGETPYNEQFF	TGCGCCAGCAGCTTCTACCTAGCGGGGGAGACACCCTACAATGAGCAGTTCTTC
TRBV6-5	TRBJ2-7	TRBD2	few	CASSLTSGSSYEQYF	TGTGCCAGCAGTCTTACTAGCGGGAGCTCCTACGAGCAGTACTTC
TRBV13	TRBJ2-3	TRBD2	once	CASSLFPSGSTDTQYF	TGTGCCAGCAGCTTATTCCCTAGCGGGAGTACAGATACGCAGTATTTT
TRBV28	TRBJ2-7	TRBD2	few	CASSLNLLRKAGLAGSKSSYEQYF	TGTGCCAGCAGTTTAAATCTTCTCCGAAAAGCGGGGCTAGCGGGATCCAAATCCTCCTACGAGCAGTACTTC
TRBV6-4	TRBJ1-1	.	many	CASSEGDNPTEAFF	TGTGCCAGCAGTGAAGGGGACAATCCGACTGAAGCTTTCTTT
TRBV7-6	TRBJ2-3	TRBD2	.	CASSLTSGTADTQYF	TGTGCCAGCAGCTTGACTAGCGGGACGGCAGATACGCAGTATTTT
TRBV5-1	TRBJ2-7	TRBD1	.	CASSPTTGGPYEQYF	TGCGCCAGCAGCCCCACGACAGGGGGCCCCTACGAGCAGTACTTC
TRBV5-5	TRBJ2-5	.	.	CASSHQGSETQYF	TGTGCCAGCAGCCACCAGGGGTCAGAGACCCAGTACTTC
TRBV9	TRBJ2-2	TRBD2	once	CASSPGGVATGELFF	TGTGCCAGCAGCCCGGGGGGGGTAGCGACCGGGGAGCTGTTTTTT
TRBV19	TRBJ1-3	TRBD1	once	CASGGQGVNTIYF	TGTGCCAGCGGCGGACAGGGTGTAAACACCATATATTTT
TRBV7-9	TRBJ2-6	.	.	CASSLTSGTPGANVLTF	TGTGCCAGCAGCTTAACGTCGGGTACGCCTGGGGCCAACGTCCTGACTTTC
TRBV13	TRBJ2-7	.	.	CASSPWDSYEQYF	TGTGCCAGCAGCCCCTGGGACTCCTACGAGCAGTACTTC
TRBV5-4	TRBJ2-1	TRBD2	.	CASSLELAETGEQFF	TGTGCCAGCAGCTTGGAGCTAGCGGAAACGGGGGAGCAGTTCTTC
TRBV28	TRBJ2-3	TRBD2	.	CASSFWTSGASTDTQYF	TGTGCCAGCAGTTTCTGGACTAGCGGGGCTAGCACAGATACGCAGTATTTT
TRBV6-5	TRBJ1-1	TRBD1	.	CASSYQGQVTEAFF	TGTGCCAGCAGTTACCAGGGACAGGTGACTGAAGCTTTCTTT
TRBV7-9	TRBJ2-2	.	once	CASSLALNTGELFF	TGTGCCAGCAGCTTAGCTCTCAACACCGGGGAGCTGTTTTTT
TRBV27	TRBJ1-5	.	.	CASRAGSNQPQHF	TGTGCCAGCAGAGCCGGTAGCAATCAGCCCCAGCATTTT
TRBV27	TRBJ2-6	.	.	CASIPTAGANVLTF	TGTGCCAGCATACCGACAGCTGGGGCCAACGTCCTGACTTTC
TRBV14	TRBJ2-2	.	.	CASSQDLNTGELFF	TGTGCCAGCAGCCAAGATTTAAACACCGGGGAGCTGTTTTTT
TRBV28	TRBJ2-6	.	many	CASSLAGSDSGANVLTF	TGTGCCAGCAGTTTAGCCGGTTCAGACTCTGGGGCCAACGTCCTGACTTTC
TRBV28	TRBJ2-5	TRBD2	.	CASSRTSGGLKTQYF	TGTGCCAGCAGTCGGACTAGCGGAGGTCTCAAGACCCAGTACTTC
TRBV27	TRBJ1-1	.	.	CASSLPGTEAFF	TGTGCCAGCAGTTTACCAGGCACTGAAGCTTTCTTT
TRBV30	TRBJ2-1	TRBD1	.	CAWSAGTGDPYNEQFF	TGTGCCTGGAGTGCCGGGACAGGGGACCCGTACAATGAGCAGTTCTTC
TRBV4-1	TRBJ2-1	.	few	CASSPRGDSYNEQFF	TGCGCCAGCAGCCCCCGTGGGGACTCCTACAATGAGCAGTTCTTC
TRBV2	TRBJ1-5	TRBD1	.	CASRRQGDQPQHF	TGTGCCAGCAGGAGACAGGGGGATCAGCCCCAGCATTTT
TRBV27	TRBJ1-2	.	.	CASSPQGKDYTF	TGTGCCAGCAGTCCCCAGGGGAAGGACTACACCTTC
TRBV19	TRBJ1-5	.	few	CASRESQGLGNQPQHF	TGTGCCAGTAGAGAAAGTCAGGGGCTTGGCAATCAGCCCCAGCATTTT
TRBV19	TRBJ2-7	TRBD2	.	CASSSRKGRGTNEQYF	TGTGCCAGTAGTAGCAGAAAGGGGAGGGGCACAAACGAGCAGTACTTC
TRBV5-4	TRBJ2-1	.	.	CASSQSLREYAGNEQFF	TGTGCCAGCAGCCAATCTCTTCGGGAATACGCGGGGAATGAGCAGTTCTTC
TRBV5-3	TRBJ2-7	TRBD2	.	CARSTTSGRNSSYEQYF	TGTGCCAGAAGCACGACTAGCGGGAGAAATAGCTCCTACGAGCAGTACTTC
TRBV5-6	TRBJ1-2	TRBD1	many	CASRETQGARGYTF	TGTGCCAGCAGAGAAACACAGGGGGCAAGAGGCTACACCTTC
TRBV15	TRBJ2-4	TRBD1	.	CATSSDRVSNIQYF	TGTGCCACCAGCAGCGACAGGGTCAGCAACATTCAGTACTTC
TRBV5-4	TRBJ2-2	TRBD2	many	CASSPGLVGGELFF	TGTGCCAGCAGCCCGGGACTAGTCGGCGGGGAGCTGTTTTTT
TRBV5-1	TRBJ1-2	.	.	CASSFLDRDLRRSYGYTF	TGCGCCAGCAGCTTTTTGGACCGGGACCTCCGACGTTCCTATGGCTACACCTTC
TRBV27	TRBJ2-3	.	many	CASSLGDRATQYF	TGTGCCAGCAGTTTGGGAGATAGGGCTACGCAGTATTTT
TRBV10-3	TRBJ2-7	TRBD2	.	CAISPLGGRAIYEQYF	TGTGCCATCAGCCCCCTTGGCGGGAGGGCAATCTACGAGCAGTACTTC
TRBV4-1	TRBJ1-5	.	.	CASSQEATDQPQHF	TGCGCCAGCAGCCAAGAGGCCACTGATCAGCCCCAGCATTTT
TRBV7-9	TRBJ2-1	TRBD1	few	CASSSSDRGNYNEQFF	TGTGCCAGCAGCTCGTCCGACAGGGGTAATTACAATGAGCAGTTCTTC
TRBV27	TRBJ1-2	.	.	CASSLTAPKGVGYTF	TGTGCCAGCAGTTTAACGGCACCCAAAGGGGTTGGCTACACCTTC
TRBV7-8	TRBJ2-1	.	.	CASSLRQEDNEQFF	TGTGCCAGCAGCTTACGACAGGAAGACAATGAGCAGTTCTTC
TRBV25-1	TRBJ2-4	.	few	CASSEFRDGVLAKNIQYF	TGTGCCAGCAGTGAATTCCGGGACGGAGTGTTAGCCAAAAACATTCAGTACTTC
TRBV5-6	TRBJ1-5	.	.	CASSSWTGNNQPQHF	TGTGCCAGCAGCAGCTGGACCGGGAACAATCAGCCCCAGCATTTT
TRBV13	TRBJ2-7	.	.	CASSLEGGAHYEQYF	TGTGCCAGCAGCTTAGAGGGTGGGGCACACTACGAGCAGTACTTC
TRBV2	TRBJ2-7	.	few	CASKGTEQYF	TGTGCCAGCAAAGGTACCGAGCAGTACTTC
TRBV28	TRBJ1-1	.	.	CASSPAVESLLGAFF	TGTGCCAGCAGCCCTGCCGTAGAAAGCTTACTCGGAGCTTTCTTT
TRBV6-4	TRBJ2-3	TRBD2	.	CASSEMTSGATDTQYF	TGTGCCAGCAGTGAAATGACTAGCGGGGCCACAGATACGCAGTATTTT
TRBV10-2	TRBJ1-2	.	once	CASSEGSLVYGYTF	TGCGCCAGCAGTGAGGGCAGCCTTGTCTATGGCTACACCTTC
TRBV4-1	TRBJ1-5	TRBD1	.	CASSQAGTGGNQPQHF	TGCGCCAGCAGCCAAGCGGGGACAGGGGGCAATCAGCCCCAGCATTTT
TRBV19	TRBJ2-1	.	.	CASSIGWGEQFF	TGTGCCAGTAGTATTGGTTGGGGAGAGCAGTTCTTC
TRBV11-2	TRBJ1-1	.	.	CASSWGGGSTEAFF	TGTGCCAGCAGCTGGGGCGGGGGATCTACTGAAGCTTTCTTT
TRBV2	TRBJ2-4	TRBD2	many	CASRATSGRAGNIQYF	TGTGCCAGCAGAGCGACTAGCGGGAGGGCCGGGAACATTCAGTACTTC
TRBV27	TRBJ2-7	TRBD2	.	CASSLGLAGATKYEQYF	TGTGCCAGCAGTTTAGGACTAGCGGGAGCAACAAAGTACGAGCAGTACTTC
TRBV28	TRBJ2-2	.	.	CASTTSPSAYAGELFF	TGTGCCAGCACCACTAGTCCTTCCGCGTACGCCGGGGAGCTGTTTTTT
TRBV2	TRBJ2-1	TRBD2	.	CASTLTSGYNEQFF	TGTGCCAGCACCCTGACTAGCGGCTACAATGAGCAGTTCTTC
TRBV28	TRBJ1-2	.	few	CASSFPLRGGYTF	TGTGCCAGCAGTTTTCCCCTCAGGGGCGGCTACACCTTC
TRBV7-9	TRBJ2-3	TRBD2	.	CASSFRTSGGDTQYF	TGTGCCAGCAGCTTCCGGACTAGCGGAGGGGATACGCAGTATTTT
TRBV19	TRBJ1-1	.	.	CASSMSVGTEAFF	TGTGCCAGTAGTATGTCGGTTGGCACTGAAGCTTTCTTT